These 17 T cell receptor beta chains share one sample of origin, sequenced in a study of beta chain features in type 1 diabetes. General observations from the study: Shorter TCRB CDR3s, moderately but significantly so, marked every one of the four CD4+ subsets in Type 1 diabetes patients.

For these TCRs, the target antigens are not known. Every bit of the isolated RNA underwent reverse transcription, so sequencing read expressed TCRB transcripts. Some clones are missing from TCRdb's copy, which holds only in-frame ones; the method was immunoSEQ multiplex PCR. This table has some 370,000 clones, about 10% appearing once. Sequences were obtained from central memory CD4+ T cells from blood. These TCRs come from a man younger than 40 with type 1 diabetes.

This clone was recorded a few times. J is TRBJ1-2 and V is TRBV6-5; D ambiguous. Germline values: CDR1 MNHEY, CDR2 SVGAGI. This CDR3 is built from 14 residues. V was shortened by 2 bases and J by 0 bases, with 7 bases between the two germline ends. The CDR3 is CASSYARANYGYTF. The CDR3 DNA reads TGTGCCAGCAGTTACGCGAGAGCTAACTATGGCTACACCTTC.

This clone was seen a handful of times. The chain is built from TRBV19 and TRBJ2-5; D might be TRBD1 (6 bases). Germline values: CDR1 LNHDA, CDR2 SQIVND (reference sequence). The CDR3 length is 14 residues. Trimming cost V 7 bases and J 4 bases, with 16 bases left between them. The CDR3 sequence is CASTPGVRGETQYF. CDR3 DNA sequence: TGTGCCAGTACCCCAGGGGTCAGGGGAGAGACCCAGTACTTC. Supplemented by reference TRBV19 and TRBJ2-5, the full variable domain reads DGGITQSPKYLFRKEGQNVTLSCEQNLNHDAMYWYRQDPGQGLRLIYYSQIVNDFQKGDIAEGYSVSREKKESFPLTVTSAQKNPTAFYLCASTPGVRGETQYFGPGTRLLVL.

The rearrangement links TRBV7-2 to TRBJ1-1; TRBD1 matches 7 bases. CDR1 SGHTA and CDR2 FQGNSA come from the germline V gene. The V segment lost 2 bases and the J segment 1 base; nucleotides outside the gene matches: 7. The CDR3 consists of 16 residues. DNA of the CDR3: TGTGCCAGCAGCTTAAAAACAGGGGCGGGGAACACTGAAGCTTTCTTT. It specifies CASSLKTGAGNTEAFF.

V gene TRBV6-1 combines with J gene TRBJ2-7, with 8 bases lining up with TRBD1. V was pared by 7 bases and J by 3 bases, with 11 bases of the junction left unmatched. CDR3 length equals 15 residues. CDR1 is MNHNS and CDR2 is SASEGT in the germline V gene. DNA for the CDR3: TGTGCCAGCACCCGAGGCCCGGACAGGGACTACGAGCAGTACTTC. This encodes CASTRGPDRDYEQYF.

Note on this clone: Other DNA sequences of this sample code for an identical CDR3. Here the CDR3 DNA reads TGTGCCAGCTCACCGGGCAGCTCCTACGAGCAGTACTTC. Protein: CASSPGSSYEQYF. The chain carries TRBV18 and TRBJ2-7; no definite D call. CDR1 is KGHSH and CDR2 is LQKENI in the germline V gene. The V gene lost 3 bases and the J gene lost 0 bases, with 6 bases spanning the gap. This CDR3 is built from 13 residues. Using reference TRBV18 and TRBJ2-7 for the parts outside the CDR3, the full variable domain is NAGVMQNPRHLVRRRGQEARLRCSPMKGHSHVYWYRQLPEEGLKFMVYLQKENIIDESGMPKERFSAEFPKEGPSILRIQQVVRGDSAAYFCASSPGSSYEQYFGPGTRLTVT.

This clone was found a few times. The chain is built from TRBV9 and TRBJ2-2; D is perhaps TRBD1 or TRBD2 (6 bases each). Germline values: CDR1 SGDLS, CDR2 YYNGEE. V shed 3 bases and J shed 6 bases, with 18 bases lying between them. The length of the CDR3 is 16 residues. The CDR3, as DNA: TGTGCCAGCAGCGCCATGACAAGGAGGGGGGCCGGGGAGCTGTTTTTT. This translates into CASSAMTRRGAGELFF.

This chain links TRBV7-3 with TRBJ2-2; D is undetermined. Germline V gene data show CDR1 as SGHTA and CDR2 as FQGTGA. The ends were cut back, 5 bases at V and 8 bases at J, with 18 bases in the middle. The CDR3 extends over 15 amino acids. In DNA form, the CDR3 reads TGTGCCAGCAGCCCTGTGGCTTCCGACGGGGGGGAGCTGTTTTTT. Its protein is CASSPVASDGGELFF.

This rearrangement joins TRBV18 to TRBJ2-7; TRBD1 matches 10 bases. The V gene's germline CDR1 is KGHSH and CDR2 LQKENI. The CDR3 has 16 amino acids. Germline trimming cut 3 bases from V and 7 bases from J; bases unmatched to any gene: 12. The CDR3: CASSPGTGARLGEQYF. CDR3 DNA: TGTGCCAGCTCACCCGGGACAGGGGCCCGATTAGGAGAGCAGTACTTC. Complete variable domain (other parts from reference TRBV18 and TRBJ2-7): NAGVMQNPRHLVRRRGQEARLRCSPMKGHSHVYWYRQLPEEGLKFMVYLQKENIIDESGMPKERFSAEFPKEGPSILRIQQVVRGDSAAYFCASSPGTGARLGEQYFGPGTRLTVT.

This chain joins TRBV7-3 and TRBJ2-2; D is undetermined. With 2 bases removed from V and 4 bases from J, the gap between germline ends came to 5 bases. In germline, CDR1 is SGHTA, CDR2 FQGTGA. This CDR3 has 13 amino acids. CDR3 nucleotides: TGTGCCAGCAGCTTAGTATTCACCGGGGAGCTGTTTTTT. Translation gives CASSLVFTGELFF.

V usage is TRBV19 and J usage is TRBJ2-1, with 10 bases identical to TRBD2. The CDR3 extends over 13 amino acids. CDR1 and CDR2 from the germline V gene are LNHDA and SQIVND (reference sequence). The trim removed 9 bases at V and 9 bases at J, leaving 8 bases unmatched. The CDR3 spells CASQLAGAIEQFF. CDR3 in DNA: TGTGCCAGCCAGCTAGCGGGAGCGATTGAGCAGTTCTTC.

The chain uses TRBV10-3 and TRBJ2-2, with D perhaps given as TRBD1 or TRBD2 (5 bases each). This CDR3 spans 13 amino acids. V lost 8 bases, J lost 2 bases, and 9 bases lay in between. Germline V gives CDR1 ENHRY, CDR2 SYGVKD. Written as DNA, the CDR3 is TGTGCCATCCGATGGGACAACACCGGGGAGCTGTTTTTT. It codes for CAIRWDNTGELFF.

The V gene is TRBV4-2, the J gene TRBJ2-5, with 9 bases aligning to TRBD1. Trimming removed 5 bases from V and 3 bases from J; junction bases left unmatched: 4. The CDR3 has 14 residues. Germline V gene lookup returns CDR1 LGHNA and CDR2 YNFKEQ. The chain's CDR3 is CASSSGQGKETQYF. CDR3 bases: TGTGCCAGCAGCTCGGGACAGGGAAAAGAGACCCAGTACTTC.

The J gene is TRBJ2-3, the V gene TRBV5-1; 10 bases align to TRBD2. CDR3 length: 16 amino acids. With V trimmed by 2 bases and J by 1 base, 4 bases remained unmatched. Germline CDR1 and CDR2: SGHRS and YFSETQ. The CDR3 nucleotides are TGCGCCAGCAGCTTACCAGCGGGAGGGGGCACAGATACGCAGTATTTT. It encodes CASSLPAGGGTDTQYF.

This clone was observed a few times. V gene TRBV15 combines with J gene TRBJ2-3; no definite D call. The V and J ends lost 3 bases and 4 bases respectively, with 11 bases between them. Germline V gene sequence: CDR1 LNHNV, CDR2 YYDKDF (reference sequence). The CDR3 covers 14 residues. The CDR3 nucleotides read TGTGCCACCAGCAGGGAGCCTCAGCCAGATACGCAGTATTTT. It codes for CATSREPQPDTQYF.

The chain employs TRBV5-4 and TRBJ2-1; TRBD2 aligns across 9 bases. This CDR3 has 16 residues. Germline V CDR1 and CDR2: SGHNT, YYREEE (reference sequence). V shed 0 bases and J 5 bases; nucleotides not matched to a gene: 6. CDR3 residues: CASSLVLASGNNEQFF. The CDR3 DNA follows: TGTGCCAGCAGCTTGGTGTTGGCTAGCGGGAACAATGAGCAGTTCTTC.

This clone appeared a few times. The chain links TRBV5-5 to TRBJ2-3; D unresolved. The CDR3 extends over 13 amino acids. Germline CDR1 is SGHKS and CDR2 is YYEKEE (reference sequence). Trimming left V 4 bases short and J 0 bases short, with 6 bases between. The CDR3 region has the DNA TGTGCCAGCAGCCCTCCGAGCACAGATACGCAGTATTTT. It specifies CASSPPSTDTQYF.

Ten or more counts support this clone. V is TRBV5-1 and J is TRBJ2-3; no firm D call. The V end was cut by 0 bases, the J end by 3 bases, with 8 bases between. The CDR3 is made up of 14 amino acids. In germline, CDR1 is SGHRS, CDR2 YFSETQ. CDR3 sequence: CASSLERSTDTQYF. The CDR3 DNA follows: TGCGCCAGCAGCTTGGAAAGGTCAACAGATACGCAGTATTTT.